This T cell receptor (beta chain) was captured in a study of cytomegalovirus exposure and HLA in healthy donors. Study-wide findings and caveats: CMV antigen specificity of a few CMV-associated chains was confirmed in vitro.

Vbeta (60) and Jbeta (13) primers were used in the PCR. In the authors' methods: A follow-up analysis tallied tens of millions of unique TCR beta chains, roughly 11 million shared. Only in-frame clones appear in the TCRdb table, and some are missing; sequencing was by immunoSEQ multiplex PCR. V and J calls and clone size follow that table, whereas D and trimming were derived from the DNA. The sample contains about 100,000 clones, about four fifths of which appear only once. A word on this clone: Its target is not known.

V was clipped by 3 bases and J by 6 bases; unmatched bases: 6. Per germline, CDR1 SGDLS and CDR2 YYNGEE. The CDR3 contains 15 residues. The sample comprised PBMCs. The genes are TRBV9 and TRBJ2-1, with 10 bases identical to TRBD2. The receptor's source is a female donor in good health and CMV-seropositive. CDR3 bases: TGTGCCAGCAGCGATTCCGGGACTAGCGTCAATGAGCAGTTCTTC. This codes for CASSDSGTSVNEQFF.